This T cell receptor (beta chain) was captured by sequencing in a study of regulatory T cells in long-lasting Graves disease. Study-wide points: Thyroid tissue was not studied; only peripheral blood was.

The CDR3 has 15 residues. V lost 4 bases and J lost 2; bases outside the gene matches: 6. Germline values: CDR1 SGHNT, CDR2 YYREEE (reference sequence). The sample holds many counts of this clonotype. Antigen unknown. Sample time point: newly diagnosed GD, antithyroid drugs for less than 3 months. Preparation of the TCR library used RNA extracted from PBMCs. Arm-PCR of CDR3 regions with iRepertoire HTBI primers generated TCR beta libraries. TCRdb passed the multiplex PCR reads through MiXCR, listing each CDR3 protein once. This sample carries a few hundred thousand distinct CDR3 sequences, 20% to 25% of them seen once, and the ten largest clones take 11% to 15%.

This receptor was obtained from a female donor with Graves disease. The chain couples TRBV5-4 to TRBJ2-7, with 10 nucleotides matching TRBD1. The starting material was peripheral blood mononuclear cells (PBMCs), obtained at new diagnosis, from a patient treated with antithyroid drugs. CDR3 sequence (DNA): TGTGCCAGCAGCACGGACAGGGGGTTTACCTACGAGCAGTACTTC. It yields the protein CASSTDRGFTYEQYF.